These 24 T cell receptor beta chains came from one sample sequenced in a study of blood T cell repertoires in COVID-19. Clones were sequenced by immunoSEQ multiplex PCR, and TCRdb holds only the in-frame ones, with some missing. The sample consists of approximately 38,000 clones, about 91% of them appearing once. Sequencing was done on a sample of peripheral blood. The receptors stem from an elderly woman with acute or convalescent COVID-19.

CDR3 protein: CSVAYTGELFF. The CDR3 bases are TGCAGCGTTGCATACACCGGGGAGCTGTTTTTT. The rearrangement joins TRBV29-1 to TRBJ2-2; no clear D. Trimming pared 4 bases from V and 3 bases from J, leaving 3 bases between. This CDR3 has 11 amino acids. Germline CDR1 and CDR2: SQVTM and ANQGSEA.

The V call is TRBV10-1, the J call TRBJ1-1; the match to TRBD1 covers 7 bases. The CDR3 consists of 15 residues. Per the germline V gene, CDR1 is WNHNN and CDR2 is SYGVQD (reference sequence). V lost 0 bases to trimming and J lost 1 base; unmatched junction nucleotides: 2. The CDR3 sequence is CASSESGQSNTEAFF. The DNA for the CDR3 is TGCGCCAGCAGTGAGTCGGGACAGTCGAACACTGAAGCTTTCTTT.

The chain combines TRBV5-1 with TRBJ1-3, with D unclear. This CDR3 is 14 amino acids long. Germline CDR1 reads SGHRS; CDR2 reads YFSETQ. V gave up 8 bases and J gave up 0 bases, with 12 bases separating them. CDR3 coding DNA: TGCGCCAGTCCCGGAGTGAGCTCTGGAAACACCATATATTTT. This gives the protein CASPGVSSGNTIYF.

The genes are TRBV6-5 and TRBJ1-3, with unresolved D. This CDR3 contains 15 residues. The V end was cut by 6 bases, the J end by 0 bases, with 12 bases between. Germline CDR1 MNHEY, CDR2 SVGAGI. The CDR3 DNA reads TGTGCCAGCAGCCGGGTCTTCAGCTCTGGAAACACCATATATTTT. Its protein product is CASSRVFSSGNTIYF.

The chain joins TRBV2 to TRBJ1-4; D remains unclear. CDR1 is SNHLY and CDR2 is FYNNEI in the germline V gene. The CDR3 contains 14 residues. Trimming took 4 bases from V and 7 from J, leaving 13 bases between them. The CDR3 sequence: CASSAAGSVEKLFF. The CDR3 DNA reads as TGTGCCAGCAGTGCGGCCGGGTCTGTTGAAAAACTGTTTTTT.

This chain links TRBV19 with TRBJ1-1; D gene ambiguous. Germline loops: CDR1 LNHDA, CDR2 SQIVND (reference sequence). There are 10 residues in the CDR3. The CDR3 region is CPLPNTEAFF. Written as DNA, the CDR3 is TGTCCCCTCCCGAACACTGAAGCTTTCTTT.

The J gene is TRBJ1-1, the V gene TRBV5-4; no clear D. The CDR3 extends over 13 amino acids. Germline V lookup: CDR1 SGHNT, CDR2 YYREEE (reference sequence). Trimming cost V 0 bases and J 1 base, with 4 bases left between them. The CDR3 region has the DNA TGTGCCAGCAGCTTGGGGAGGAACACTGAAGCTTTCTTT. Encoded protein: CASSLGRNTEAFF.

The chain uses TRBV5-1 and TRBJ1-2; D uncertain. The CDR3 sequence is 15 residues long. In germline, CDR1 is SGHRS, CDR2 YFSETQ. Trimming cost V 0 bases and J 6 bases, with 15 bases left between them. Here the CDR3 reads CASSLGGPAADGYTF. The DNA for the CDR3 is TGCGCCAGCAGCTTGGGTGGTCCAGCTGCGGATGGCTACACCTTC.

The chain links TRBV27 to TRBJ1-1; 8 bases line up with TRBD1. CDR3 length: 14 residues. Germline V gives CDR1 MNHEY, CDR2 SMNVEV (reference sequence). V was clipped by 3 bases and J by 1 base; unmatched bases: 1. This CDR3 reads CASSFGTGNTEAFF. CDR3 bases: TGTGCCAGCAGTTTCGGGACAGGGAACACTGAAGCTTTCTTT.

This clone appeared a single time. The J gene is TRBJ1-5, the V gene TRBV5-1; tentative D call: TRBD1 (6 bases). Germline lookup yields CDR1 SGHRS and CDR2 YFSETQ. V lost 4 bases and J lost 2, with 13 bases in between. The CDR3 consists of 15 residues. CDR3 protein: CASSLAGVRNQPQHF. The CDR3 coding sequence is TGCGCCAGCAGCCTGGCAGGGGTACGCAATCAGCCCCAGCATTTT.

Here the CDR3 reads CASSVGGGDEQFF. The CDR3 nucleotides are TGTGCCAGCAGTGTTGGGGGGGGCGATGAGCAGTTCTTC. The V call is TRBV25-1, the J call TRBJ2-1; a possible D gene is TRBD2 (7 bases). This CDR3 has 13 amino acids. The V end was cut by 4 bases, the J end by 8 bases, with 12 bases between. Germline CDR1 and CDR2: MGHDK and SYGVNS.

V gene TRBV16 combines with J gene TRBJ1-1; the D gene is possibly TRBD1 (5 bases). CDR1 and CDR2 (germline): KGHSY, FQNENV. V lost 2 bases and J lost 5, with 9 bases in between. The CDR3 runs to 13 residues. CDR3 in amino acids: CASSQGAPTEAFF. The CDR3 DNA is TGTGCCAGCAGCCAAGGGGCACCAACTGAAGCTTTCTTT. Full variable domain (missing parts from reference TRBV16 and TRBJ1-1): GEEVAQTPKHLVRGEGQKAKLYCAPIKGHSYVFWYQQVLKNEFKFLISFQNENVFDETGMPKERFSAKCLPNSPCSLEIQATKLEDSAVYFCASSQGAPTEAFFGQGTRLTVV.

This clone has only one observation. CDR3 bases: TGTGCCAGCTCACCAATACAGGCAACAGATACGCAGTATTTT. Its translation is CASSPIQATDTQYF. The rearrangement joins TRBV18 to TRBJ2-3; D is perhaps TRBD1 (5 bases). This CDR3 spans 14 amino acids. CDR1 is KGHSH and CDR2 is LQKENI in the germline V gene. The V and J ends lost 2 bases and 3 bases respectively, with 9 bases between them.

The CDR3 loop reads CASSLVPKLRQLQETQYF. DNA of the CDR3: TGCGCCAGCAGCTTGGTACCAAAACTCAGACAGCTGCAAGAGACCCAGTACTTC. This chain links TRBV5-1 with TRBJ2-5; a weak D match, TRBD1 (5 bases). The CDR3 consists of 18 residues. Germline lookup yields CDR1 SGHRS and CDR2 YFSETQ. V was trimmed by 0 bases and J by 2 bases, leaving 20 bases between them.

The rearrangement links TRBV18 to TRBJ1-1; 9 nucleotides agree with TRBD1. CDR3 length: 15 amino acids. Trimming removed 0 bases from V and 1 base from J; junction bases left unmatched: 0. The germline V gene has CDR1 KGHSH and CDR2 LQKENI. The CDR3 DNA follows: TGTGCCAGCTCACCACCGGGACAGGGGAACACTGAAGCTTTCTTT. Translated, it gives CASSPPGQGNTEAFF.

Remarks on this clone: The junction departs from the called germline gene at one end, perhaps through a read error. The chain recombines TRBV7-2 with TRBJ1-5, with TRBD1 matching over 9 bases. Germline lookup yields CDR1 SGHTA and CDR2 FQGNSA. This CDR3 region has 13 residues. CDR3 DNA sequence: TGTGCCAGCAACTTAGGACAGGGGAGGGCTCAGCATTTT. Translation: CASNLGQGRAQHF.

For the CDR3, the DNA is TGCAGCGTTGAGACACCTCCCTACGAGCAGTACTTC. It specifies CSVETPPYEQYF. The chain links TRBV29-1 to TRBJ2-7; D gene ambiguous. V was pared by 3 bases and J by 2 bases, with 8 bases between. Germline-derived CDR1 and CDR2 are SQVTM and ANQGSEA. CDR3 size: 12 residues.

The chain has TRBV6-1 and TRBJ2-1; maybe TRBD2 (7 bases). The CDR3 loop spans 13 amino acids. Germline values: CDR1 MNHNS, CDR2 SASEGT. The germline V and J ends were trimmed by 0 bases and 9 bases, with 9 bases remaining between them. CDR3 in amino acids: CASSEAGGGEQFF. In DNA, the CDR3 is TGTGCCAGCAGTGAAGCGGGAGGGGGTGAGCAGTTCTTC.

The chain carries TRBV19 and TRBJ1-2, with no clear D. Per germline, CDR1 LNHDA and CDR2 SQIVND (reference sequence). The V end was cut by 0 bases, the J end by 4 bases, with 6 bases between. The CDR3 runs 13 residues. Written as DNA, the CDR3 is TGTGCCAGTAGTATAGATCGCAGCTATGGCTACACCTTC. It translates to CASSIDRSYGYTF.

The chain is built from TRBV12-3 or TRBV12-4 and TRBJ1-5, with unresolved D. V was cut by 1 base and J by 6 bases, with 7 bases left in between. There are 13 residues in the CDR3. CDR3 region: CASSLGEVQPQHF. CDR3 bases: TGTGCCAGCAGTTTAGGGGAGGTTCAGCCCCAGCATTTT.

The V call is TRBV19, the J call TRBJ2-5; TRBD1 aligns across 10 bases. Germline V CDR1 and CDR2: LNHDA, SQIVND (reference sequence). V trimming: 6 bases; J trimming: 1 base; junction bases outside the gene matches: 11. The CDR3 covers 17 residues. CDR3 DNA: TGTGCCAGTAGCACTCTCTGGGGACAGGGGTCCCAAGAGACCCAGTACTTC. Residues: CASSTLWGQGSQETQYF. The full variable domain, in which reference TRBV19 and TRBJ2-5 provide the parts outside the CDR3, is DGGITQSPKYLFRKEGQNVTLSCEQNLNHDAMYWYRQDPGQGLRLIYYSQIVNDFQKGDIAEGYSVSREKKESFPLTVTSAQKNPTAFYLCASSTLWGQGSQETQYFGPGTRLLVL.

The J gene is TRBJ1-5, the V gene TRBV6-1; unclear D gene. Trimming stripped 3 bases from V and 4 bases from J, with 4 bases between. There are 12 residues in the CDR3. Germline-derived CDR1 and CDR2 are MNHNS and SASEGT. The CDR3 bases are TGTGCCAGCAGTGACCCGAATCAGCCCCAGCATTTT. As protein: CASSDPNQPQHF.

V and J are TRBV4-3 and TRBJ2-1, with D tentatively TRBD2 (6 bases). Per the germline V gene, CDR1 is LGHNA and CDR2 is YSLEER. V lost 0 bases and J lost 5, with 20 bases in between. This CDR3 has 18 amino acids. The CDR3 region has the DNA TGCGCCAGCAGCCAAGATCCCCGGGGAGGCCGGGAAGACAATGAGCAGTTCTTC. It specifies CASSQDPRGGREDNEQFF.

The chain carries TRBV10-3 and TRBJ2-7; the match to TRBD1 covers 11 bases. CDR1 and CDR2 from the germline V gene are ENHRY and SYGVKD. This CDR3 is 15 amino acids long. V dropped 5 bases and J dropped 3; count of bases not matched to a gene: 6. The CDR3 DNA reads as TGTGCCATCAGTTATCCGGGACAGGGGGACTACGAGCAGTACTTC. Amino acid sequence: CAISYPGQGDYEQYF.